These 32 T cell receptor beta chains came from one sample sequenced in a study of blood T cell repertoires in COVID-19. Assay used: immunoSEQ multiplex PCR; TCRdb lists only in-frame clones, some missing. The sample has under 100,000 clones, about nine tenths seen once. The sequencing sample was made of peripheral blood. The receptors shown here come from a woman in her 70s with acute or convalescent COVID-19.

The chain recombines TRBV28 with TRBJ1-1; no clear D gene. V was trimmed by 2 bases and J by 0 bases, leaving 4 bases between them. The CDR3 consists of 13 residues. The V gene's germline CDR1 is MDHEN and CDR2 SYDVKM. The DNA of the CDR3 is TGTGCCAGCAGTTTAGGCCTGAACACTGAAGCTTTCTTT. The encoded protein is CASSLGLNTEAFF. The complete variable domain, with remaining parts taken from reference TRBV28 and TRBJ1-1, reads DVKVTQSSRYLVKRTGEKVFLECVQDMDHENMFWYRQDPGLGLRLIYFSYDVKMKEKGDIPEGYSVSREKKERFSLILESASTNQTSMYLCASSLGLNTEAFFGQGTRLTVV.

V and J are TRBV4-1 and TRBJ2-1; D remains unclear. The CDR3 loop spans 16 amino acids. The ends were cut back, 0 bases at V and 8 bases at J, with 17 bases in the middle. CDR1 and CDR2 (germline): MGHRA, YSYEKL. CDR3 bases: TGCGCCAGCAGCCAAGATTCAGCAGTCCCCCGGGATGAGCAGTTCTTC. This sequence encodes CASSQDSAVPRDEQFF.

The genes are TRBV6-6 and TRBJ1-5, with 8 bases lining up with TRBD1. Unmatched junction bases numbered 4, after V lost 0 bases and J lost 3 bases. The CDR3 covers 16 residues. From germline, CDR1 is MNHNY and CDR2 SVGAGI (reference sequence). The CDR3 DNA reads TGTGCCAGCAGTTACTCGGGACAGGAGCTCAATCAGCCCCAGCATTTT. Protein product: CASSYSGQELNQPQHF.

The rearrangement links TRBV10-3 to TRBJ1-6, with no clear D. V lost 0 bases and J 8 bases, leaving 8 bases between the germline ends. The germline V gene encodes CDR1 ENHRY and CDR2 SYGVKD. CDR3 size: 14 residues. CDR3 coding DNA: TGTGCCATCAGTGAGTCGATTCGGGATTCACCCCTCCACTTT. Translation gives CAISESIRDSPLHF.

The CDR3 DNA reads TGTGCCAGCAGTTACTCGGGACTAGCGTACAAAGAGACCCAGTACTTC. Translating gives CASSYSGLAYKETQYF. This sequence joins TRBV6-5 and TRBJ2-5; TRBD2 agrees at 10 bases. CDR1 and CDR2 from the germline V gene are MNHEY and SVGAGI. This CDR3 region has 16 residues. V trimming: 0 bases; J trimming: 3 bases; junction bases outside the gene matches: 4.

The rearrangement uses TRBV15 and TRBJ2-3; the match to TRBD2 covers 10 bases. The CDR3 runs to 15 residues. Trimming took 2 bases from V and 2 from J; bases not matched to a gene: 1. Germline V gene sequence: CDR1 LNHNV, CDR2 YYDKDF (reference sequence). The CDR3 reads CATSRLAGDTDTQYF. In DNA, the CDR3 is TGTGCCACCAGCAGACTAGCGGGAGACACAGATACGCAGTATTTT.

The rearrangement joins TRBV2 to TRBJ1-2; D remains unclear. The germline V and J ends were trimmed by 6 bases and 6 bases, with 20 bases remaining between them. The CDR3 extends over 15 amino acids. In germline, CDR1 is SNHLY, CDR2 FYNNEI. The CDR3, as DNA: TGTGCCAGCAGAGAAACTAGGACCGGTAGTGATGGCTACACCTTC. Protein product: CASRETRTGSDGYTF.

The J gene is TRBJ1-2, the V gene TRBV19; 7 nucleotides match TRBD1. The germline CDR1 and CDR2 sequences are LNHDA and SQIVND (reference sequence). The CDR3 length is 15 residues. V trimming: 7 bases; J trimming: 4 bases; junction bases outside the gene matches: 12. The CDR3 sequence is CASTRGTEEIYGYTF. The CDR3 DNA follows: TGTGCCAGTACCCGCGGGACAGAAGAAATCTATGGCTACACCTTC.

The gene calls are TRBV5-5 and TRBJ2-7, with D possibly being TRBD2 (6 bases). CDR3 length equals 14 residues. Germline CDR1 and CDR2: SGHKS and YYEKEE (reference sequence). Trimming left V 0 bases short and J 6 bases short, with 13 bases between. The CDR3 DNA reads TGTGCCAGCAGCTTGGTGATGGAGGGAGGCGAGCAGTACTTC. Translated, it gives CASSLVMEGGEQYF.

J is TRBJ2-5 and V is TRBV28, with D perhaps TRBD2 (6 bases). Germline CDR1 reads MDHEN; CDR2 reads SYDVKM. V shed 2 bases and J shed 5 bases, with 12 bases lying between them. This CDR3 contains 14 residues. The CDR3 here is CASSLNGGVETQYF. The CDR3 DNA reads TGTGCCAGCAGTTTAAACGGGGGTGTCGAGACCCAGTACTTC.

The rearrangement uses TRBV5-8 and TRBJ1-1; perhaps TRBD1 as D (6 bases). The ends were cut back, 3 bases at V and 1 base at J, with 16 bases in the middle. This CDR3 is 16 amino acids long. Germline V gene data show CDR1 as SGHTS and CDR2 as YDEGEE. The CDR3 loop is CASSWGGQTPNTEAFF. The CDR3 DNA reads as TGTGCCAGCAGCTGGGGGGGGCAGACTCCGAACACTGAAGCTTTCTTT.

In its sample, this clone was seen a few times. The chain is built from TRBV18 and TRBJ2-1, with TRBD1 matching 12 bases. This CDR3 has 15 residues. V lost 4 bases, J lost 4 bases, and 2 bases stayed unmatched. Per the germline V gene, CDR1 is KGHSH and CDR2 is LQKENI. The CDR3 loop is CASSRDRGQYNEQFF. CDR3 nucleotides: TGTGCCAGCTCACGGGACAGGGGGCAATACAATGAGCAGTTCTTC.

This chain connects TRBV28 to TRBJ1-2; 7 bases map to TRBD1. The CDR3 runs 13 residues. The germline gives CDR1 MDHEN, CDR2 SYDVKM. Losses at the gene ends were 6 bases for V and 13 bases for J; bases not matched to a gene: 14. CDR3 sequence (DNA): TGTGCCAGCAGCATACCCCGACAGGGCTGGTCCACCTTC. Its protein is CASSIPRQGWSTF.

The gene calls are TRBV7-2 and TRBJ1-5, with 8 bases aligning to TRBD1. This CDR3 has 15 amino acids. V lost 5 bases and J lost 4; bases outside the gene matches: 7. The germline gives CDR1 SGHTA, CDR2 FQGNSA. CDR3 sequence (DNA): TGTGCCAGCAGCGAAGGGGACAGGTTGAATCAGCCCCAGCATTTT. This codes for CASSEGDRLNQPQHF.

This chain joins TRBV9 and TRBJ1-2; no clear D. Per germline, CDR1 SGDLS and CDR2 YYNGEE. There are 13 residues in the CDR3. V lost 2 bases, J lost 4 bases, and 9 bases lay in between. CDR3 DNA: TGTGCCAGCAGCGTTTCCTTACTCTATGGCTACACCTTC. It encodes CASSVSLLYGYTF.

V gene TRBV5-1 combines with J gene TRBJ1-5; D is uncertain. This CDR3 contains 15 residues. In germline, CDR1 is SGHRS, CDR2 YFSETQ. V lost 0 bases and J lost 0, with 7 bases in between. CDR3: CASSLGLLSNQPQHF. The CDR3 DNA reads as TGCGCCAGCAGCTTGGGTTTACTTAGCAATCAGCCCCAGCATTTT. Complete variable domain (other parts from reference TRBV5-1 and TRBJ1-5): KAGVTQTPRYLIKTRGQQVTLSCSPISGHRSVSWYQQTPGQGLQFLFEYFSETQRNKGNFPGRFSGRQFSNSRSEMNVSTLELGDSALYLCASSLGLLSNQPQHFGDGTRLSIL.

The rearrangement links TRBV5-1 to TRBJ2-7, with D perhaps matching TRBD1 (6 bases). This CDR3 contains 14 residues. Per the germline V gene, CDR1 is SGHRS and CDR2 is YFSETQ. Trimming shortened V by 0 bases and J by 2 bases, and 9 bases separated the two germline ends. CDR3 region: CASSLGGTTYEQYF. The CDR3 DNA sequence: TGCGCCAGCAGCTTGGGTGGGACAACCTACGAGCAGTACTTC.

The DNA for the CDR3 is TGCGCCAGCAGCTTGGCCGGGACTAGCGGGAATGAGCAGTTCTTC. Translating gives CASSLAGTSGNEQFF. V usage is TRBV5-1 and J usage is TRBJ2-1; 12 nucleotides match TRBD2. CDR3 size: 15 residues. The junction had 2 bases not matched to a gene; V was cut back by 0 bases and J by 7 bases. Per the germline V gene, CDR1 is SGHRS and CDR2 is YFSETQ.

The chain is built from TRBV27 and TRBJ1-2, with D tentatively TRBD1 (6 bases). V lost 2 bases, J lost 8 bases, and 21 bases lay in between. The CDR3 length is 16 residues. Germline V gene data show CDR1 as MNHEY and CDR2 as SMNVEV (reference sequence). CDR3 sequence (DNA): TGTGCCAGCAGTTTAGGCGGCGTCCAGGGGCGAAAAGGCTACACCTTC. Its translation: CASSLGGVQGRKGYTF.

The rearrangement uses TRBV28 and TRBJ2-7, with 8 bases matching TRBD1. The length of the CDR3 is 14 residues. Per the germline V gene, CDR1 is MDHEN and CDR2 is SYDVKM. The trim removed 2 bases at V and 8 bases at J, leaving 8 bases unmatched. CDR3 DNA: TGTGCCAGCAGTTTAGACAGGGGTTCTGCAAAGCAGTACTTC. Protein: CASSLDRGSAKQYF.

This chain joins TRBV6-1 and TRBJ2-3; a weak D match, TRBD2 (5 bases). This CDR3 is built from 14 residues. Germline values: CDR1 MNHNS, CDR2 SASEGT. V lost 2 bases and J 5 bases, leaving 11 bases between the germline ends. For the CDR3, the DNA is TGTGCCAGCAGTGAATTCGGGGATCGAGATACGCAGTATTTT. It encodes CASSEFGDRDTQYF.

The chain uses TRBV7-9 and TRBJ1-6; 9 bases fit TRBD1. Germline CDR1 reads SEHNR; CDR2 reads FQNEAQ (reference sequence). The V segment lost 5 bases and the J segment 11 bases; nucleotides outside the gene matches: 10. This CDR3 contains 15 residues. The CDR3 DNA follows: TGTGCCAGCAGCGCTACAGGGGGCGGATACGCACCCCTCCACTTT. Translation: CASSATGGGYAPLHF. Using reference TRBV7-9 and TRBJ1-6 for the parts outside the CDR3, the full variable domain is DTGVSQNPRHKITKRGQNVTFRCDPISEHNRLYWYRQTLGQGPEFLTYFQNEAQLEKSRLLSDRFSAERPKGSFSTLEIQRTEQGDSAMYLCASSATGGGYAPLHFGNGTRLTVT.

This chain uses TRBV7-8 with TRBJ1-5, with a weak D call TRBD1 (6 bases). The CDR3 runs 18 residues. The V and J ends lost 4 bases and 0 bases respectively, with 19 bases between them. In germline, CDR1 is SGHVS, CDR2 FQNEAQ. The CDR3 DNA reads TGTGCCAGCAGCTCTCTTTTTGACAGGAGATATAGCAATCAGCCCCAGCATTTT. Translation gives CASSSLFDRRYSNQPQHF.

J is TRBJ2-7 and V is TRBV21-1; the table's D call, TRBD1, was not checked against the DNA. TRBV21-1 is a pseudogene segment. This CDR3 has 17 amino acids. CDR3 sequence reads: CASSKGNRGLSSYEQYF. The CDR3 coding sequence is TGTGCCAGCAGCAAAGGAAACAGGGGCCTGAGCTCCTACGAGCAGTACTTC.

The chain uses TRBV10-3 and TRBJ1-6; 9 positions match TRBD1. This CDR3 has 15 residues. With V trimmed by 5 bases and J by 9 bases, 8 bases remained unmatched. From germline, CDR1 is ENHRY and CDR2 SYGVKD. CDR3 protein: CAISQGQGSFSPLHF. CDR3 nucleotides: TGTGCCATCAGTCAGGGACAGGGAAGCTTTTCACCCCTCCACTTT.

The CDR3 loop reads CASSVGLAGPYNEQFF. In DNA, the CDR3 is TGTGCCAGCAGCGTAGGGCTAGCGGGACCCTACAATGAGCAGTTCTTC. V and J are TRBV9 and TRBJ2-1; 9 bases fit TRBD2. V gave up 0 bases and J gave up 2 bases; unmatched junction bases: 3. CDR1 is SGDLS, CDR2 YYNGEE, per germline. The CDR3 contains 16 residues.

The rearrangement links TRBV6-6 to TRBJ1-1; weak D call: TRBD1 (6 bases). Germline V lookup: CDR1 MNHNY, CDR2 SVGAGI (reference sequence). The CDR3 contains 14 residues. Trimming cost V 2 bases and J 1 base, with 8 bases left between them. CDR3 loop: CASSYNRANTEAFF. DNA of the CDR3: TGTGCCAGCAGTTACAACAGGGCGAACACTGAAGCTTTCTTT.

The chain recombines TRBV28 with TRBJ1-4, with TRBD1 matching over 8 bases. V gave up 6 bases and J gave up 3 bases; unmatched junction bases: 3. The CDR3 has 14 residues. Looked up from germline, CDR1 is MDHEN and CDR2 is SYDVKM. The CDR3 spells CASSVGQANEKLFF. The CDR3 DNA reads as TGTGCCAGCAGCGTGGGACAGGCTAATGAAAAACTGTTTTTT.

The CDR3 sequence: CASSFNLPGLALAKNIQYF. Written as DNA, the CDR3 is TGTGCCAGCAGTTTCAATTTACCGGGACTAGCGTTAGCCAAAAACATTCAGTACTTC. The chain combines TRBV28 with TRBJ2-4, with 10 nucleotides matching TRBD2. J lost 0 bases, V lost 3 bases, and 11 bases had no gene match. CDR1 MDHEN and CDR2 SYDVKM come from the germline V gene. The CDR3 runs 19 residues.

The V call is TRBV20-1, the J call TRBJ1-2; no clear D. In germline, CDR1 is DFQATT, CDR2 SNEGSKA (reference sequence). CDR3 size: 12 residues. The V end lost 3 bases, the J end lost 3 bases, and 8 bases lay between the germline ends. The DNA for the CDR3 is TGCAGTGCTAGTCCCTATTACTATGGCTACACCTTC. This sequence encodes CSASPYYYGYTF.

This sequence joins TRBV28 and TRBJ1-1, with no clear D. The CDR3 has 13 amino acids. Trimming took off 7 bases at V and 9 bases at J, with 18 bases between the two ends. Per germline, CDR1 MDHEN and CDR2 SYDVKM. In DNA, the CDR3 is TGTGCCAGCATCCTGGGAGGCGGCCTTCAAGCTTTCTTT. This translates into CASILGGGLQAFF.

The chain has TRBV7-2 and TRBJ1-4, with 8 bases identical to TRBD1. Germline-derived CDR1 and CDR2 are SGHTA and FQGNSA. This CDR3 region has 14 residues. The trim removed 2 bases at V and 9 bases at J, leaving 5 bases unmatched. The CDR3 DNA follows: TGTGCCAGCAGCTTACGACCCAGGGGGCAAAAACTGTTTTTT. Translating gives CASSLRPRGQKLFF.